One and the same sample provided the 20 T cell receptor beta chains below, sequenced in a study of long-term antiretroviral therapy in people with HIV (dated by TCRdb to the early 2020s). The immunoSEQ hsTCRB v3.0 assay was used at survey level resolution to sequence the TRB variable region. In its TCRdb copy, this immuneACCESS table keeps in-frame sequences only and misses some clones. Where compared with another copy, unresolved V genes explain less than half of these, and the others have no known cause. Counted in this sample were about 39,000 clones; more than 80% of them appeared once. The top ten clones comprise 5.5% to 6.5% of the sample. The source material was unsorted PBMCs, sampled 3.1 years after starting antiretroviral therapy. The source of these receptors is a woman in her 50s with HIV.

The chain employs TRBV2 and TRBJ1-2, with a possible D match to TRBD1 (6 bases). Trimming pared 4 bases from V and 8 bases from J, leaving 17 bases between. CDR3 length: 14 amino acids. Looked up from germline, CDR1 is SNHLY and CDR2 is FYNNEI. The DNA of the CDR3 is TGTGCCAGCAGTGTGACCCAGGACAGTAACGGCTACACCTTC. Amino acid sequence: CASSVTQDSNGYTF.

The chain is built from TRBV18 and TRBJ2-7, with 10 bases matching TRBD1. The CDR3 has 15 residues. V lost 4 bases to trimming and J lost 4 bases; unmatched junction nucleotides: 7. Germline V gene data show CDR1 as KGHSH and CDR2 as LQKENI. The CDR3 DNA reads as TGTGCCAGCTCACACGGACAGGGGGTGGGGTACGAGCAGTACTTC. It specifies CASSHGQGVGYEQYF.

The chain links TRBV7-9 to TRBJ2-7, with 9 bases lining up with TRBD2. J lost 1 base, V lost 2 bases, and 6 bases had no gene match. CDR1 SEHNR and CDR2 FQNEAQ come from the germline V gene (reference sequence). The length of the CDR3 is 16 residues. The CDR3 DNA reads TGTGCCAGCAGCTTACTCCTAGCGGGGCCATCCTACGAGCAGTACTTC. It translates to CASSLLLAGPSYEQYF.

The chain has TRBV9 and TRBJ2-6; weak D call: TRBD1 (6 bases). Per germline, CDR1 SGDLS and CDR2 YYNGEE. V was trimmed by 3 bases and J by 2 bases, leaving 9 bases between them. CDR3 size: 15 residues. The CDR3 region is CASSARTAGANVLTF. CDR3 nucleotide sequence: TGTGCCAGCAGCGCCAGGACAGCTGGGGCCAACGTCCTGACTTTC. Together with reference TRBV9 and TRBJ2-6, the CDR3 gives the full variable domain: DSGVTQTPKHLITATGQRVTLRCSPRSGDLSVYWYQQSLDQGLQFLIQYYNGEERAKGNILERFSAQQFPDLHSELNLSSLELGDSALYFCASSARTAGANVLTFGAGSRLTVL.

This chain connects TRBV7-6 to TRBJ1-6, with TRBD1 identical over 8 bases. The germline V gene encodes CDR1 SGHVS and CDR2 FNYEAQ. J gave up 5 bases and V 3 bases, and 0 bases lay outside the gene matches. The CDR3 is 14 residues long. CDR3: CASSLDRDNSPLHF. The CDR3 DNA reads TGTGCCAGCAGCTTGGACAGGGATAATTCACCCCTCCACTTT.

The chain uses TRBV5-1 and TRBJ1-1, with D perhaps TRBD1 (5 bases). This CDR3 region has 14 residues. V lost 0 bases and J 2 bases, leaving 8 bases between the germline ends. In germline, CDR1 is SGHRS, CDR2 YFSETQ. CDR3 nucleotide sequence: TGCGCCAGCAGCTTGGGGACAATTAACACTGAAGCTTTCTTT. Its translation: CASSLGTINTEAFF.

The V and J genes are TRBV19 and TRBJ1-1; tentatively, D is TRBD1 (5 bases). Germline V gives CDR1 LNHDA, CDR2 SQIVND (reference sequence). The CDR3 runs to 12 residues. Trimming stripped 5 bases from V and 3 bases from J, with 7 bases between. Written as DNA, the CDR3 is TGTGCCAGTAGTCAGGGTTACACTGAAGCTTTCTTT. Translating it yields CASSQGYTEAFF. The full variable domain, its missing parts supplied by reference TRBV19 and TRBJ1-1, is DGGITQSPKYLFRKEGQNVTLSCEQNLNHDAMYWYRQDPGQGLRLIYYSQIVNDFQKGDIAEGYSVSREKKESFPLTVTSAQKNPTAFYLCASSQGYTEAFFGQGTRLTVV.

This chain uses TRBV19 with TRBJ1-2; D not resolved. V was pared by 1 base and J by 3 bases, with 9 bases between. The CDR3 is 14 residues long. From germline, CDR1 is LNHDA and CDR2 SQIVND (reference sequence). The CDR3 reads CASSIGGFDYGYTF. The CDR3 nucleotides read TGTGCCAGTAGTATAGGAGGATTCGACTATGGCTACACCTTC.

The chain carries TRBV5-4 and TRBJ1-1; D might be TRBD1 (6 bases). Trimming pared 1 base from V and 5 bases from J, leaving 15 bases between. The CDR3 runs 15 residues. CDR1 is SGHNT, CDR2 YYREEE, per germline (reference sequence). The CDR3 loop reads CASSLPGQGRTEAFF. In DNA form, the CDR3 reads TGTGCCAGCAGCTTGCCGGGACAAGGGAGGACTGAAGCTTTCTTT.

The chain carries TRBV7-2 and TRBJ1-2; a possible D gene is TRBD1 (6 bases). The CDR3 consists of 14 residues. Germline CDR1 reads SGHTA; CDR2 reads FQGNSA. The V gene lost 5 bases and the J gene lost 4 bases, with 14 bases spanning the gap. The CDR3 sequence is CASSDQGGPYGYTF. CDR3 DNA: TGTGCCAGCAGCGATCAAGGGGGGCCCTATGGCTACACCTTC.

CDR3 bases: TGCGCCAGCAGCTTGGCGACTAGCGCAGAGACCCAGTACTTC. It yields the protein CASSLATSAETQYF. The V gene is TRBV5-1, the J gene TRBJ2-5, with 8 nucleotides matching TRBD2. Trimming took 0 bases from V and 4 from J; bases not matched to a gene: 2. The CDR3 is made up of 14 amino acids. CDR1 is SGHRS, CDR2 YFSETQ, per germline.

This clone was recorded only once. The V and J genes are TRBV18 and TRBJ2-5; D remains unclear. Trimming removed 2 bases from V and 5 bases from J, with 9 bases in between. The CDR3 runs to 13 residues. The germline V gene encodes CDR1 KGHSH and CDR2 LQKENI. The CDR3 region has the DNA TGTGCCAGCTCACCAAAGGCGGACGAGACCCAGTACTTC. It encodes CASSPKADETQYF.

The gene calls are TRBV2 and TRBJ1-4; D is ambiguous. This CDR3 contains 14 residues. With 1 base removed from V and 8 bases from J, the gap between germline ends came to 11 bases. Germline V gene lookup returns CDR1 SNHLY and CDR2 FYNNEI. CDR3: CASSEGQEEEKLFF. CDR3 sequence (DNA): TGTGCCAGCAGTGAAGGTCAGGAGGAGGAAAAACTGTTTTTT.

This clone was seen once. V usage is TRBV11-2 and J usage is TRBJ2-1; D possibly uses TRBD1 or TRBD2 (5 bases each). The CDR3 is 15 amino acids. Looked up from germline, CDR1 is SGHAT and CDR2 is FQNNGV. V lost 1 base and J lost 6, with 13 bases in between. CDR3 sequence reads: CASSLVRQGRNEQFF. The CDR3 nucleotides are TGTGCCAGCAGCTTAGTACGGCAGGGACGCAATGAGCAGTTCTTC.

V is TRBV29-1 and J is TRBJ1-2; D gene ambiguous. The germline V and J ends were trimmed by 6 bases and 4 bases, with 18 bases remaining between them. The CDR3 consists of 14 residues. From germline, CDR1 is SQVTM and CDR2 ANQGSEA. CDR3 bases: TGCAGCGTCCCTGGCCCTCTCCGCGGCTATGGCTACACCTTC. Its translation: CSVPGPLRGYGYTF.

This clone was detected once. The V and J genes are TRBV7-8 and TRBJ1-3; 9 bases map to TRBD1. V lost 6 bases, J lost 0 bases, and 9 bases stayed unmatched. Germline CDR1 and CDR2: SGHVS and FQNEAQ. This CDR3 has 17 residues. CDR3 nucleotides: TGTGCCAGCAGGCAGAGGACAGGGGATCTCTCTGGAAACACCATATATTTT. This codes for CASRQRTGDLSGNTIYF.

The chain couples TRBV2 to TRBJ1-3; D may be TRBD1 (5 bases). CDR1 and CDR2 from the germline V gene are SNHLY and FYNNEI. The CDR3 extends over 15 amino acids. Trimming removed 4 bases from V and 2 bases from J, with 12 bases in between. Here the CDR3 DNA reads TGTGCCAGCAGTGTACGGGGGGTGACTGGAAACACCATATATTTT. This gives the protein CASSVRGVTGNTIYF.

The V gene is TRBV18, the J gene TRBJ1-2; D may be TRBD1 (5 bases). V lost 0 bases, J lost 8 bases, and 10 bases lay in between. Germline CDR1 KGHSH, CDR2 LQKENI. The CDR3 sequence is 13 residues long. DNA for the CDR3: TGTGCCAGCTCACCACCGCAGGGATACGGCTACACCTTC. Protein sequence: CASSPPQGYGYTF. The full variable domain, with the rest looked up from reference TRBV18 and TRBJ1-2, is NAGVMQNPRHLVRRRGQEARLRCSPMKGHSHVYWYRQLPEEGLKFMVYLQKENIIDESGMPKERFSAEFPKEGPSILRIQQVVRGDSAAYFCASSPPQGYGYTFGSGTRLTVV.

CDR3: CASSYYWTSGKNIQYF. The CDR3 DNA sequence: TGTGCCAGCAGTTACTATTGGACTAGCGGTAAAAACATTCAGTACTTC. The chain joins TRBV6-6 to TRBJ2-4; 10 bases are a match to TRBD2. The V gene end was trimmed by 1 base and the J gene end by 4 bases; junction bases not matched to a gene: 4. There are 16 residues in the CDR3. Germline-derived CDR1 and CDR2 are MNHNY and SVGAGI (reference sequence).

This clone was counted between two and nine times. The CDR3 loop is CASSPEGYYGYTF. CDR3 DNA sequence: TGTGCCAGCAGCCCGGAGGGATACTATGGCTACACCTTC. This chain connects TRBV5-8 to TRBJ1-2; D uncertain. Germline CDR1 SGHTS, CDR2 YDEGEE. Trimming took off 4 bases at V and 3 bases at J, with 10 bases between the two ends. This CDR3 is built from 13 residues.